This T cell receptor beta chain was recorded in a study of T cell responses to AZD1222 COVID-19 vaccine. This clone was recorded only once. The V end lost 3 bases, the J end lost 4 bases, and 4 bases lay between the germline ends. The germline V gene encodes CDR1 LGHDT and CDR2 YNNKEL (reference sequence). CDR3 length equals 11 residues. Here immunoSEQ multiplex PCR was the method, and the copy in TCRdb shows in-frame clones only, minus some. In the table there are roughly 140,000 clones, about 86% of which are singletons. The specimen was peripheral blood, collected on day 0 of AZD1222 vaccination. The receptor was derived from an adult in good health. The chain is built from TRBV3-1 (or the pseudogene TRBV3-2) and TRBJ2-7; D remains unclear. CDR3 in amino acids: CASSQEYEQYF. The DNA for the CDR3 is TGTGCCAGCAGCCAGGAGTACGAGCAGTACTTC.